This TCR beta chain comes out of a study of control samples from healthy donors and cancer patients (dated by TCRdb to between 2020 and 2021). The receptor library was made with the immunoSEQ multiplex PCR assay. This is the immuneACCESS table as TCRdb keeps it, with only in-frame sequences that have V and J called. A part of the clones is gone; compared with another copy, unresolved V genes explain less than half, and the rest is unexplained. For this sample there are around 63,000 clones; about 87% appear just once. Of the sample, around 2.3% is held by the ten largest clones. Via the germline V gene, CDR1 is SGHVS and CDR2 FQNEAQ. V is cut by 1 base and J by 4 bases, and the space between the germline ends is 12 bases. The cysteine opens and the phenylalanine closes a CDR3 of 15 amino acids. Only the CDR3 region is kept as DNA, spanning 45 bases read in frame from base 1. In regard to this clone: It lacks a known antigen. No qualities accompany the bases; no much larger clone lies one base away.

Sequenced input: PBMCs. The sequence is built from TRBV7-8 and TRBJ2-3, and perhaps TRBD1 as D gene, on 6 matching bases. This clonotype originated in a woman aged 50 to 60 with head and neck cancer. The DNA is as follows: TGTGCCAGCAGCTTAGAACTCCCAGGGGCAGATACGCAGTATTTT. This translates into CASSLELPGADTQYF.